This T cell receptor (beta chain) was identified in a study of T-cell memory formation after mild COVID-19. About the research overall: Clusters were largely donor specific. Study outcomes and limitations: Clonal second-wave expansions that peaked on day 37 had unconfirmed SARS-CoV-2 specificity. A subset of responding clones appeared in pre-infection memory, suggesting cross-reactive memory joined.

This CDR3 spans 16 amino acids. V gave up 6 bases and J gave up 0 bases; unmatched junction bases: 5. Worth noting for this clonotype: Its specificity is unknown.

Using constant-segment primers, 5'RACE produced TCR alpha and TCR beta cDNA libraries carrying sample barcodes and UMIs. TCRdb recomputed calls from the 5' RACE reads with MiXCR, one row per CDR3 protein. The sample lists 550,000 to 700,000 distinct CDR3 sequences; over 15% were seen once. The chain joins TRBV12-3 or TRBV12-4 to TRBJ2-4, with TRBD1 matching over 10 bases. The sequence was collected from an adult woman who had mild COVID-19 (a few samples of this study predate the infection). Cell type and time point are not known. Sequenced: PBMCs or a T cell subset sorted from them (not recorded which). CDR3 amino acids: CASSLGQGGAKNIQYF. In DNA form, the CDR3 reads TGTGCCAGCAGCCTTGGACAGGGGGGAGCCAAAAACATTCAGTACTTC.